Listed below are T cell receptor beta chains from one sample, sequenced in a study of shared clonotypes between healthy human individuals. TCRdb's copy holds only in-frame clones and misses some; the assay was immunoSEQ multiplex PCR. The profile shows roughly 1,000,000 clones, about four fifths of them singletons. The specimen was memory CD4+ T cells from PBMCs. All receptors come from a man between 18 and 29 years old in good health. Some clones in this sample may be carry-over from other donors' samples. The CDR3 runs from the conserved cysteine through the conserved F or W. The order of the fields is CDR3 protein, CDR3 DNA, D gene, clone size, J gene, V gene. D genes are given only for firm matches. Clone size is stated in some rows and not others, as once, few, many or a class when expanded.

CASIPASSGNTIYF,TGTGCCAGTATCCCTGCTAGCTCTGGAAACACCATATATTTT,NA,NA,TRBJ1-3,TRBV19
CASSGYDEQYF,TGCGCCAGCAGCGGCTACGACGAGCAGTACTTC,NA,NA,TRBJ2-7,TRBV5-1
CASSTNYPWTGGAVYF,TGTGCCAGCAGCACGAACTATCCCTGGACAGGGGGCGCCGTTTACTTC,TRBD1,NA,TRBJ2-7,TRBV5-8
CASREGQGADGELFF,TGTGCCAGCAGAGAGGGACAGGGGGCGGACGGGGAGCTGTTTTTT,TRBD1,NA,TRBJ2-2,TRBV6-1
CASSTGTAQETQYF,TGCGCCAGCAGCACGGGGACGGCGCAAGAGACCCAGTACTTC,NA,NA,TRBJ2-5,TRBV5-1
CASSNAGPPTEQYF,TGCGCCAGCAGCAACGCCGGGCCACCGACCGAGCAGTACTTC,NA,NA,TRBJ2-7,TRBV5-1
CASSLGGLGYEQYF,TGTGCCAGCAGCTTAGGGGGGCTCGGTTACGAGCAGTACTTC,NA,NA,TRBJ2-7,TRBV7-2
CASSHFSGRARTNEQFF,TGCGCCAGCAGCCATTTTAGCGGGAGGGCCCGGACCAATGAGCAGTTCTTC,TRBD2,NA,TRBJ2-1,TRBV5-1
CASSLGVAGGPDEQYF,TGCGCCAGCAGCTTGGGAGTGGCGGGAGGGCCGGATGAGCAGTACTTC,TRBD2,NA,TRBJ2-7,TRBV5-1
CASSSFDRGSSGANVLTF,TGTGCCAGCAGCTCATTCGACAGGGGAAGTTCTGGGGCCAACGTCCTGACTTTC,TRBD1,NA,TRBJ2-6,TRBV7-9
CASSGRGGSYNEQFF,TGTGCCAGCTCTGGGAGGGGTGGCTCCTACAATGAGCAGTTCTTC,TRBD2,few,TRBJ2-1,TRBV5-6
CASSFNAYEQYF,TGTGCCAGCAGCTTCAACGCTTACGAGCAGTACTTC,NA,NA,TRBJ2-7,TRBV11-2
CASSPSGDGYTF,TGTGCCAGCTCACCCTCAGGGGATGGCTACACCTTC,NA,few,TRBJ1-2,TRBV18
CASSPQNSGANVLTF,TGTGCCAGCAGCCCTCAGAACTCTGGGGCCAACGTCCTGACTTTC,NA,NA,TRBJ2-6,TRBV7-3
CASIGATEKLFF,TGTGCCAGCATCGGGGCTACGGAAAAACTGTTTTTT,NA,NA,TRBJ1-4,TRBV28
CASSKRVGPGNQPQHF,NA,NA,NA,TRBJ1-5,TRBV21-1
CASSSTGIYRETQYF,TGTGCCAGCAGTTCTACAGGGATATATCGGGAGACCCAGTACTTC,NA,NA,TRBJ2-5,TRBV6-5
CASSLTGFGNTIYF,TGCGCCAGCAGCTTAACAGGGTTTGGAAACACCATATATTTT,NA,NA,TRBJ1-3,TRBV5-1